This paragraph covers one TCR beta chain sequence. As processed by the authors: Quantification of nucleated cells was approximated via reference gene primer amplification. Assay: immunoSEQ multiplex PCR; the TCRdb copy retains only in-frame clones and omits some. The D gene and trimming were derived from the DNA, and the V and J assignments and clone size from that table. Of over 250,000 clones listed, about 88% are singletons. The CDR3 is made up of 14 amino acids. Germline V gene data show CDR1 as SNHLY and CDR2 as FYNNEI. Trimming took off 8 bases at V and 1 base at J, with 14 bases between the two ends. The entry originates in a study of blood T cell repertoires in COVID-19.

The chain links TRBV2 to TRBJ1-1, with D possibly TRBD1 on 5 matching bases. This receptor was taken from a man between 60 and 75 years old who had recovered from COVID-19. Input material: peripheral blood. This CDR3 is CASGGGRRNTEAFF. CDR3 nucleotides: TGTGCCAGCGGGGGGGGAAGGAGGAACACTGAAGCTTTCTTT.